A single sample gave rise to the 2 T cell receptor beta chains below, sequenced in a study of blood T cell repertoires in COVID-19. Libraries were prepared by immunoSEQ multiplex PCR; TCRdb keeps only in-frame clonotypes and omits some of them. The table has some 150,000 clones, roughly 79% seen once. The sequenced material came from peripheral blood. All receptors derive from a human donor with acute or convalescent COVID-19. The donor label of this sample is uncertain.

In this sample, this clone turned up many times. The chain couples TRBV4-2 to TRBJ1-1, with a possible D match to TRBD1 (6 bases). V lost 4 bases and J 5 bases, leaving 17 bases between the germline ends. This CDR3 region has 15 residues. The V gene's germline CDR1 is LGHNA and CDR2 YNFKEQ. The CDR3 bases are TGTGCCAGCAGCCCAAAACACGGGGGGCTTACTGAAGCTTTCTTT. Protein sequence: CASSPKHGGLTEAFF.

The chain has TRBV11-2 and TRBJ2-6; TRBD1 aligns across 7 bases. Trimming cost V 2 bases and J 2 bases; bases outside gene matches: 12. The length of the CDR3 is 19 residues. Germline CDR1 reads SGHAT; CDR2 reads FQNNGV. CDR3 residues: CASSLQRGGAKTGANVLTF. As DNA, the CDR3 is TGTGCCAGCAGCTTACAGAGAGGGGGCGCGAAAACTGGGGCCAACGTCCTGACTTTC.